The entry below describes one T cell receptor beta chain. The antigen is undetermined. The sample originates from a study of HIV-infected patients and healthy controls. This CDR3 region has 12 residues. Germline V gene lookup returns CDR1 SNHLY and CDR2 FYNNEI. Trimming stripped 7 bases from V and 4 bases from J, with 11 bases between. Whole blood was used without fractionation, so all unsorted peripheral T cells were included. Alpha and beta constant-region primers primed reverse transcription of approximately 460 ng RNA. Using multiplexing indices, alpha and beta chain libraries were generated apart by chain-specific third strand synthesis. TCRdb analysed the 5' RACE reads with MiXCR anew, one entry per CDR3 protein. The sample has approximately 9,500 distinct CDR3 sequences, around 5.3% seen once; the top ten hold about 15%. Study-level points and caveats: When repertoires were size-matched, rare events in HIV-infected data became overweighted.

The chain has TRBV2 and TRBJ2-7; D is undetermined. The receptor's source is an adult with HIV infection. The source was blood, collected before antiretroviral therapy. This chain's CDR3 is CASNRPNYEQYF. CDR3 sequence (DNA): TGTGCCAGCAACCGTCCCAATTACGAGCAGTACTTC.